This is a list of T cell receptor beta chains from one sample in a study of T cells in localized non-small cell lung cancer. TCRdb's table, derived via immunoSEQ multiplex PCR, lists solely in-frame clones and lacks some. The sample includes around 2,800 clones, more than 25% seen only once; the top ten take approximately 14%. Specimen: lung tumor tissue, collected before any cancer treatment. The receptors shown here come from a woman aged 35-70 years with stage III lung adenocarcinoma. The CDR3 runs from the conserved cysteine through the conserved F or W. Each record gives: CDR3 DNA, CDR3 protein, J gene, clone size, CDR3 length, D gene, V gene. A D gene is named only where the DNA matches it firmly. Some rows have no size entry. The others give once, few or many, or a class for an expanded clone.

TGTGCCAGCAGCTTAGTTTTTAGGGGGAAAAACATTCAGTACTTC	CASSLVFRGKNIQYF	TRBJ2-4	.	15	.	TRBV7-5
TGTGCCAGCGGGGGGGGGCGACAAGAGACCCAGTACTTC	CASGGGRQETQYF	TRBJ2-5	.	13	.	TRBV14
TGTGCCAGCAGCCGAACCGGGACAGGGACTACCGGGGAGCTGTTTTTT	CASSRTGTGTTGELFF	TRBJ2-2	few	16	TRBD1	TRBV11-3
TGTGCCAGCAGTGGTGCGGGGGTGGGCACAGATACGCAGTATTTT	CASSGAGVGTDTQYF	TRBJ2-3	medium-sized	15	TRBD2	TRBV6-8
TGTGCCAGCAGTTACCCGTCGTATAATTCACCCCTCCACTTT	CASSYPSYNSPLHF	TRBJ1-6	few	14	.	TRBV6-8
TGTGCCAGCAGCCCGCCGGGACAGGATGAAAAACTGTTTTTT	CASSPPGQDEKLFF	TRBJ1-4	.	14	TRBD1	TRBV11-3
TGTGCCTGGAGTGTGTGGGGGACTAGCACCGGGGAGCTGTTTTTT	CAWSVWGTSTGELFF	TRBJ2-2	few	15	TRBD2	TRBV30
TGTGCCAGCAGTTACATACGAGGGCCGAACACTGAAGCTTTCTTT	CASSYIRGPNTEAFF	TRBJ1-1	few	15	.	TRBV6-8
TGTGCCAGCAGCGACAGGACGGGCTATGGCTACACCTTC	CASSDRTGYGYTF	TRBJ1-2	.	13	.	TRBV25-1
TGCGCCAGCACAGGGCGGTGGGGCACTGAAGCTTTCTTT	CASTGRWGTEAFF	TRBJ1-1	.	13	.	TRBV10-2
TGTGCCAGCACTCCTTCCGGGACAGGATCATCCGAGCTCTATGGCTACACCTTC	CASTPSGTGSSELYGYTF	TRBJ1-2	medium-sized	18	TRBD1	TRBV6-8
TGCGCCAGCAGCCAGGGACTAGCGGGAGGGCGGGAGACAGATACGCAGTATTTT	CASSQGLAGGRETDTQYF	TRBJ2-3	few	18	TRBD2	TRBV5-1
TGTGCCAGCAGTTTATGGGGTGAAAAACTGTTTTTT	CASSLWGEKLFF	TRBJ1-4	medium-sized	12	.	TRBV28
TGTGCCAGCAGCGAAACTAGGGGGACCCAGTACTTC	CASSETRGTQYF	TRBJ2-5	.	12	.	TRBV22-1
TGTGCCAGTATGGGACTAGCGAACACCGGGGAGCTGTTTTTT	CASMGLANTGELFF	TRBJ2-2	.	14	TRBD2	TRBV19
TGTGCCAGCAGCTGGTCGAGCTCTGGGGCCAACGTCCTGACTTTC	CASSWSSSGANVLTF	TRBJ2-6	medium-sized	15	.	TRBV11-3
TGTGCCAGCTCACCCGTCTACAATGAGCAGTTCTTC	CASSPVYNEQFF	TRBJ2-1	.	12	.	TRBV18
TGTGCCAGTAGAAGTAGCGGGAGCGCACTCGGGCAGTACTTC	CASRSSGSALGQYF	TRBJ2-7	.	14	TRBD2	TRBV19
TGCGCCAGCAGCTCCGGACCTCCCCCTCGCGAGCAGTACTTC	CASSSGPPPREQYF	TRBJ2-7	.	14	.	TRBV5-1
TGTGCCAGCTCACCCGGGACAGCGAACACCGGGGAGCTGTTTTTT	CASSPGTANTGELFF	TRBJ2-2	large	15	TRBD1	TRBV18
TGTGCCAGCAGCTCAGGACAGGGGAATCTCCAAGAGACCCAGTACTTC	CASSSGQGNLQETQYF	TRBJ2-5	few	16	TRBD1	TRBV11-3
TGTGCCAGCTACACTAGCGGGGGTTCCCAGTACTTC	CASYTSGGSQYF	TRBJ2-5	few	12	TRBD2	TRBV28
TGTGCCTGGAGTAAGGGAGGGCGGCTCCACTTT	CAWSKGGRLHF	TRBJ1-6	.	11	.	TRBV30
TGTGCCAGCAGCTTAGAGGGCAGGGGCTCCTACGAGCAGTACTTC	CASSLEGRGSYEQYF	TRBJ2-7	medium-sized	15	.	TRBV11-3
TGTGCCAGCAGTGAAGGAGGGCTCGGGCAGTACTTC	CASSEGGLGQYF	TRBJ2-7	.	12	.	TRBV6-1
TGTGCCAGCAGGTGGACAGGGGGCGTTGGCTACACCTTC	CASRWTGGVGYTF	TRBJ1-2	.	13	TRBD1	TRBV6-8
TGTGCCACCAGCAGAGATCCCCTCAGGGGAACTAATGAAAAACTGTTTTTT	CATSRDPLRGTNEKLFF	TRBJ1-4	few	17	.	TRBV15
TGCAGCGTGACTACAGGGTCTGGGGCCAACGTCCTGACTTTC	CSVTTGSGANVLTF	TRBJ2-6	.	14	.	TRBV29-1
TGTGCCAGCAGGTCTCGAGGGGCAGGGGTCACAGATACGCAGTATTTT	CASRSRGAGVTDTQYF	TRBJ2-3	few	16	.	TRBV11-3
TGTGCCAGCAGCTTGGGACAGGGAAGCTCCTATGGCTACACCTTC	CASSLGQGSSYGYTF	TRBJ1-2	large	15	TRBD1	TRBV11-3
TGCGCCAGCAGTGAGAGGGACAGAGGTATCCACGAGCAGTACTTC	CASSERDRGIHEQYF	TRBJ2-7	.	15	TRBD1	TRBV10-2
TGCGCCAGCAGTAACGGGGATCGTCCCGGGGAGCTGTTTTTT	CASSNGDRPGELFF	TRBJ2-2	once	14	.	TRBV5-1
TGTGCCAGCAGTGAGTATAGGAACACTGAAGCTTTCTTT	CASSEYRNTEAFF	TRBJ1-1	.	13	.	TRBV25-1
TGTGCCAGCAGCCAAGCCCATGCCCGGACAGGGGTTGGAACTGAAGCTTTCTTT	CASSQAHARTGVGTEAFF	TRBJ1-1	.	18	TRBD1	TRBV11-3
TGTGCCAGCTCACAGGGTCTCGATCAGCCCCAGCATTTT	CASSQGLDQPQHF	TRBJ1-5	.	13	.	TRBV18
TGCGCCAGCAGTCAAAGGATCAGGGCGGCAGATCAGCCCCAGCATTTT	CASSQRIRAADQPQHF	TRBJ1-5	.	16	.	TRBV23-1
TGTGCCAGCAGTTTACAGGGGAGGGGGGATCAGCCCCAGCATTTT	CASSLQGRGDQPQHF	TRBJ1-5	medium-sized	15	.	TRBV28
TGTGCCAGCAGTTACTCTTCTTCACCCCTCCACTTT	CASSYSSSPLHF	TRBJ1-6	few	12	.	TRBV6-8
TGTGCCAGCAGCGACCGAACCGGGACAGGGGGAGAGACCCAGTACTTC	CASSDRTGTGGETQYF	TRBJ2-5	medium-sized	16	TRBD1	TRBV11-3
TGTGCCACCAGCGGACGACAGGGGCGCCTCTATGGCTACACCTTC	CATSGRQGRLYGYTF	TRBJ1-2	.	15	TRBD1	TRBV15
TGTGCCAGCAGTCCGGGCGGAAACACCATATATTTT	CASSPGGNTIYF	TRBJ1-3	medium-sized	12	.	TRBV28
TGTGCCAGCAGCTCCGCACTAGGGTCCGGGGAGCTGTTTTTT	CASSSALGSGELFF	TRBJ2-2	few	14	.	TRBV11-3
TGTGCCAGCAGCCCTAGCGGGAGGGGGTACGAGCAGTACTTC	CASSPSGRGYEQYF	TRBJ2-7	few	14	TRBD2	TRBV14
TGTGCCAGCAGCTTGGGGGGGACAGGGGTTCAACGTGGCTACACCTTC	CASSLGGTGVQRGYTF	TRBJ1-2	.	16	TRBD1	TRBV11-3
TGTGCCAGCAGTTATTCGGTAGGGGTCTACGAGCAGTACTTC	CASSYSVGVYEQYF	TRBJ2-7	once	14	.	TRBV25-1
TGCAGCGTTGGCAGGGGTGGCACTGAAGCTTTCTTT	CSVGRGGTEAFF	TRBJ1-1	few	12	.	TRBV29-1
TGTGCCAGCAGCCAAGATCTCGGCCGCCGCAATGGCTACACCTTC	CASSQDLGRRNGYTF	TRBJ1-2	.	15	.	TRBV14
TGTGCCAGCAGCTTAACAGCCGCAGGTTCGCCCCAGCATTTT	CASSLTAAGSPQHF	TRBJ1-5	few	14	.	TRBV11-3
TGTGCCAGCAGGTCTGAAGCGGTTGAGCAGTTCTTC	CASRSEAVEQFF	TRBJ2-1	.	12	.	TRBV9
TGTGCCAGCTCACCAACGGGGCGCGGTTACGAGCAGTACTTC	CASSPTGRGYEQYF	TRBJ2-7	few	14	.	TRBV18
TGTGCCAGCAGCCGACAGGGTCCAAACACCGGGGAGCTGTTTTTT	CASSRQGPNTGELFF	TRBJ2-2	few	15	TRBD1	TRBV11-3
TGCGCCAGCAGCCAACTCGACGGATACAATGAGCAGTTCTTC	CASSQLDGYNEQFF	TRBJ2-1	few	14	.	TRBV4-1
TGTGCCTGGAGTGCAAACGCGGGCACTGAAGCTTTCTTT	CAWSANAGTEAFF	TRBJ1-1	.	13	.	TRBV30
TGTGCCATCAAGCGGGGCTTTAATGAAAAACTGTTTTTT	CAIKRGFNEKLFF	TRBJ1-4	.	13	.	TRBV6-8
TGTGCCAGCAGCTTAGGGACTAGCGGGCAAGAGACCCAGTACTTC	CASSLGTSGQETQYF	TRBJ2-5	few	15	TRBD2	TRBV11-3
TGTGCCAGCAGCCAGGAGATAGCGGGGGTTACACCGGTGGAGCTGTTTTTT	CASSQEIAGVTPVELFF	TRBJ2-2	medium-sized	17	TRBD2	TRBV11-3
TGTGCCTGGACAAAGGGGTCCTACGAGCAGTACTTC	CAWTKGSYEQYF	TRBJ2-7	large	12	.	TRBV30
TGTGCCAGCTCACCACCGGCAACAGATACGCAGTATTTT	CASSPPATDTQYF	TRBJ2-3	.	13	.	TRBV18
TGTGCCAGTAGTGAATCCAATACGCAGTATTTT	CASSESNTQYF	TRBJ2-3	.	11	.	TRBV19
TGTGCCAGCAGCGTAGCTGCGGAGGTTTATGGCTACACCTTC	CASSVAAEVYGYTF	TRBJ1-2	large	14	.	TRBV9